This entry features one T cell receptor (beta chain) sequence. Its antigen is not known. PCR primers comprised 60 Vbeta and 13 Jbeta primers. Assay used: immunoSEQ multiplex PCR; TCRdb lists only in-frame clones, some missing. The table has about 63,000 clones, around four fifths seen once; the top ten hold just under 3%. The data are from a study of cytomegalovirus exposure and HLA in healthy donors. General study results and limits: Later analysis suggested most CMV-associated TCR beta chains were HLA-restricted. Only CMV serostatus was available as immune exposure information. Per a later analysis, under 20,000 TCR beta sequences showed association with HLA alleles at 0.05 false discovery rate.

The sequencing input was PBMCs. The sequence came from a woman between 25 and 40 years old in good health and CMV-seronegative.

The CDR3 region has the DNA TGTGCCAGCAGTTACTCCCACACCCTGAACACTGAAGCTTTCTTT. It is translated as CASSYSHTLNTEAFF. This rearrangement joins TRBV6-5 to TRBJ1-1, with unresolved D. Trimming left V 0 bases short and J 0 bases short, with 8 bases between. The CDR3 spans 15 residues. Germline V gene data show CDR1 as MNHEY and CDR2 as SVGAGI.